The 7 T cell receptor beta chains below come from one sample, sequenced in a study of cytomegalovirus exposure and HLA in healthy donors. PCR amplification relied on 60 Vbeta primers (plus 13 Jbeta primers). Assay: immunoSEQ multiplex PCR; the TCRdb copy retains only in-frame clones and omits some. There are approximately 97,000 clones in the sample; around three quarters occur only once, and more than 2.5% lies in the top ten. What was sequenced was PBMCs. These TCRs come from a male donor in good health and CMV-seropositive.

The V gene is TRBV7-6, the J gene TRBJ2-1; 10 nucleotides match TRBD2. CDR3 length: 14 residues. CDR1 and CDR2 from the germline V gene are SGHVS and FNYEAQ. The V and J ends lost 10 bases and 7 bases, in that order; junction bases with no gene match: 10. CDR3 residues: CATASAGGRNEQFF. The CDR3 bases are TGTGCCACCGCCTCAGCGGGGGGGCGAAATGAGCAGTTCTTC.

The V gene is TRBV4-1, the J gene TRBJ1-1, with D unclear. Trimming pared 3 bases from V and 0 bases from J, leaving 5 bases between. The CDR3 runs 13 residues. The V gene's germline CDR1 is MGHRA and CDR2 YSYEKL. This chain's CDR3 is CASSHAVNTEAFF. Written as DNA, the CDR3 is TGCGCCAGCAGCCATGCAGTGAACACTGAAGCTTTCTTT.

This clone has more than one count but fewer than ten. CDR3 in DNA: TGTGCCAGCAGCGAACAGGGAGGGAATTCACCCCTCCACTTT. Translated: CASSEQGGNSPLHF. J is TRBJ1-6 and V is TRBV6-5, with a tentative D call TRBD1 (6 bases). Germline V gene data show CDR1 as MNHEY and CDR2 as SVGAGI. V shed 6 bases and J shed 7 bases, with 13 bases lying between them. The length of the CDR3 is 14 residues.

This chain links TRBV5-1 with TRBJ1-1; 8 nucleotides align to TRBD1. CDR1 is SGHRS, CDR2 YFSETQ, per germline. The CDR3 spans 15 residues. V trimming: 0 bases; J trimming: 7 bases; junction bases outside the gene matches: 8. Here the CDR3 DNA reads TGCGCCAGCAGCTTGGGATACGACAGGGGATATGAAGCTTTCTTT. Protein product: CASSLGYDRGYEAFF.

The V call is TRBV10-3, the J call TRBJ1-5; 9 positions match TRBD1. V gave up 5 bases and J gave up 2 bases; unmatched junction bases: 16. The CDR3 spans 19 residues. In germline, CDR1 is ENHRY, CDR2 SYGVKD. CDR3 amino acids: CAISKGGQGGSEGNQPQHF. DNA of the CDR3: TGTGCCATCAGTAAGGGGGGACAGGGAGGCTCTGAAGGCAATCAGCCCCAGCATTTT.

V and J are TRBV18 and TRBJ1-2; no definite D call. CDR3 length: 15 residues. Trimming removed 6 bases at V and 5 bases at J, with 19 bases between. In germline, CDR1 is KGHSH, CDR2 LQKENI. In DNA form, the CDR3 reads TGTGCCAGCTCGCTTTCAGCGGCACCCACTTATGGCTACACCTTC. Encoded protein: CASSLSAAPTYGYTF.

This clone was picked up one time. J is TRBJ2-5 and V is TRBV6-6, with D tentatively TRBD2 (6 bases). Per germline, CDR1 MNHNY and CDR2 SVGAGI (reference sequence). CDR3 length: 12 amino acids. V was shortened by 9 bases and J by 2 bases, with 10 bases between the two germline ends. The CDR3 loop reads CASTGTQETQYF. In DNA form, the CDR3 reads TGTGCCAGTACCGGGACTCAAGAGACCCAGTACTTC.